This T cell receptor (beta chain) comes out of a study of cytomegalovirus exposure and HLA in healthy donors. V was shortened by 4 bases and J by 4 bases, with 5 bases between the two germline ends. The germline V gene has CDR1 ENHRY and CDR2 SYGVKD. This CDR3 has 11 amino acids. This clone came up a few times. The antigen remains unidentified. Primers: 60 Vbeta forward and 13 Jbeta reverse. The data were produced by immunoSEQ multiplex PCR, yet TCRdb's version contains in-frame clones alone and is incomplete. The data contain about 120,000 clones, 9% to 10% of them seen just once; the ten biggest clones take up approximately 3%. Study findings and constraints: It was reported that TCR beta sequences correctly inferred the HLA-A and HLA-B alleles for most subjects. Researchers catalogued about 150 TCR beta chains as cytomegalovirus-associated.

The donors comprised healthy bone marrow donors. Sequenced: PBMCs. The receptor's source is a man under 40 in good health and CMV-seronegative. The chain joins TRBV10-3 to TRBJ2-7; D uncertain. CDR3 DNA sequence: TGTGCCATCAGTGGCGGTTACGAGCAGTACTTC. Amino acids: CAISGGYEQYF.